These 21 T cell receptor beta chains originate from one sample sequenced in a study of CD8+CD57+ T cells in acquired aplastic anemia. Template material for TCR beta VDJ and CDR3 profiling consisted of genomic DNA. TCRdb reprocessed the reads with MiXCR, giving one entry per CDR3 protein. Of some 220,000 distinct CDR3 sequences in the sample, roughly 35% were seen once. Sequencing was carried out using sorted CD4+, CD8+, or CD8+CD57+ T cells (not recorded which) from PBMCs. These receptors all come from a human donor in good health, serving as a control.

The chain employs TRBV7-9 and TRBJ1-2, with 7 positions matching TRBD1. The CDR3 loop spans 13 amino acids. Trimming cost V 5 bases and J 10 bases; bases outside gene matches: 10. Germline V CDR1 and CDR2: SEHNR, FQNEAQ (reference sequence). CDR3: CASSARTGPIYTF. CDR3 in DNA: TGTGCCAGCAGCGCAAGGACAGGACCAATCTACACCTTC.

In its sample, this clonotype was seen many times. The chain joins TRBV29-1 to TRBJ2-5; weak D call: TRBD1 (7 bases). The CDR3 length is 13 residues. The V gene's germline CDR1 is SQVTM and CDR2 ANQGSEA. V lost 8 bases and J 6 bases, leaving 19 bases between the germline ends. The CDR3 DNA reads TGCAGCCAGACCCAGGGGGGCGGACAGACCCAGTACTTC. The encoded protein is CSQTQGGGQTQYF.

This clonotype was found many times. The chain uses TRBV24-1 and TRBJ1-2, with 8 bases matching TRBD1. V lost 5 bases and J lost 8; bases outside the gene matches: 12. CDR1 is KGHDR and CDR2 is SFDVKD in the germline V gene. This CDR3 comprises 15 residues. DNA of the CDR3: TGTGCCACCAGTGGCGCCGGGACAGGATACGAAGGCTACACCTTC. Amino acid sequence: CATSGAGTGYEGYTF.

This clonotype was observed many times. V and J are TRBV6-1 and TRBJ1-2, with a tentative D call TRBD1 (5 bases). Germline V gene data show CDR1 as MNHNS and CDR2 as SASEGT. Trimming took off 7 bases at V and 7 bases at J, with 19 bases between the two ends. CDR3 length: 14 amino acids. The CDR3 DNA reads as TGTGCCAGCACCCGAGGGGCCCCTATTGCTGGCTACACCTTC. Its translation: CASTRGAPIAGYTF.

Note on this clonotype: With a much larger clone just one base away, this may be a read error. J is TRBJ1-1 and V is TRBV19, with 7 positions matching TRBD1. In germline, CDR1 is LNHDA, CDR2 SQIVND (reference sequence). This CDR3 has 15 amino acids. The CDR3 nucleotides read TGTGCCAGTAGGTCAAACAGGGGAGAGAACACTGAAGCTCTCTTT. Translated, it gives CASRSNRGENTEALF.

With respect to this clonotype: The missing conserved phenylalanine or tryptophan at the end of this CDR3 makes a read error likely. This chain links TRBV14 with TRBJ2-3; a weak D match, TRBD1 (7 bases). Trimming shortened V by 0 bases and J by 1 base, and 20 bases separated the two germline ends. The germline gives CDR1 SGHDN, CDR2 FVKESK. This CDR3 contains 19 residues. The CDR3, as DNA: TGTGCCAGCAGCCAAGATCAGTGGTTCAGGGGGGCAGGCACAGATACGCAGTATCTT. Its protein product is CASSQDQWFRGAGTDTQYL.

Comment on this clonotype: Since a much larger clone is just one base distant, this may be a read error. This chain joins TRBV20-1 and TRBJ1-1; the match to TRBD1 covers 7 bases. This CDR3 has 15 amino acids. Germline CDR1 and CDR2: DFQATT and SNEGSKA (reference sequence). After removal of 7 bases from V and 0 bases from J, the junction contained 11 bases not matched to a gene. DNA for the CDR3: TGCAGTGTTGGACAGGTGGCGCGTATGAACACTGAAGCTTTCTTT. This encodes CSVGQVARMNTEAFF.

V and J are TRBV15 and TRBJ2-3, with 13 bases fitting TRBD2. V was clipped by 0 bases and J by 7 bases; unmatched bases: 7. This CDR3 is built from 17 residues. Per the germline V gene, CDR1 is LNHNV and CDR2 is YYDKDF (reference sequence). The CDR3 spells CATSRDRRLAGGYTQYF. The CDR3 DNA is TGTGCCACCAGCAGAGATCGTAGACTAGCGGGGGGATATACGCAGTATTTT.

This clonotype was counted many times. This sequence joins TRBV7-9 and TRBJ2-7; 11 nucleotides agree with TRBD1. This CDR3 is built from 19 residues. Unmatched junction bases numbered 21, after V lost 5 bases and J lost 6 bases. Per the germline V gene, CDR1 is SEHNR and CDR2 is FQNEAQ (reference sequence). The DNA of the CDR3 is TGTGCCAGCAGCCCCCCCCAATTGTGGACAGGGGGCGCGACTACCGAGCAGTACTTC. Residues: CASSPPQLWTGGATTEQYF.

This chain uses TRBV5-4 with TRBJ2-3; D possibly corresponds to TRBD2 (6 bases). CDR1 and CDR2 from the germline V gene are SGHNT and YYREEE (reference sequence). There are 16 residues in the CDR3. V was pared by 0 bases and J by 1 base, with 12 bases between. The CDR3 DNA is TGTGCCAGCAGCTTGGCGTGGAGGGGAGGCACAGATACGCAGTATTTT. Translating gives CASSLAWRGGTDTQYF.

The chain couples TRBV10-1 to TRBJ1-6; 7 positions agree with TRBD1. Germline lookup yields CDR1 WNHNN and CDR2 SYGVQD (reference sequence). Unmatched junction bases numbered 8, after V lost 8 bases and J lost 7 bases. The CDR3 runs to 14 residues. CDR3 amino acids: CASPTGQRNSPLHF. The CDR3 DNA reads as TGCGCCAGCCCTACGGGACAGCGGAATTCACCCCTCCACTTT.

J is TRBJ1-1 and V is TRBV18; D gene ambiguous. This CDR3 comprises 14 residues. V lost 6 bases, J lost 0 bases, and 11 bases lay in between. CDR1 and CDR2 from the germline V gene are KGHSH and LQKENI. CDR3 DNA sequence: TGTGCCAGCTCGAAGGGCGGCGTGAACACTGAAGCTTTCTTT. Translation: CASSKGGVNTEAFF.

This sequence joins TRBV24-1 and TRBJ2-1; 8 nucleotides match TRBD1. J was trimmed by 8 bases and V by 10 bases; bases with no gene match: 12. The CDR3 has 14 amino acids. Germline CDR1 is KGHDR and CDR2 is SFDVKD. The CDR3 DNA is TGTGCCACTCCAACCGGGACAGGCCTCGATGAGCAGTTCTTC. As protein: CATPTGTGLDEQFF.

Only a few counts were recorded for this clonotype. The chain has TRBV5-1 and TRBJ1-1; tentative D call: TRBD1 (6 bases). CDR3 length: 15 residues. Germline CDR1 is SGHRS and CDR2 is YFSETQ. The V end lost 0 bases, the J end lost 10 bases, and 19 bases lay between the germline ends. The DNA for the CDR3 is TGCGCCAGCAGCTTGGCCTACGCAGGGGAGGATAGAGCTTTCTTT. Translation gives CASSLAYAGEDRAFF.

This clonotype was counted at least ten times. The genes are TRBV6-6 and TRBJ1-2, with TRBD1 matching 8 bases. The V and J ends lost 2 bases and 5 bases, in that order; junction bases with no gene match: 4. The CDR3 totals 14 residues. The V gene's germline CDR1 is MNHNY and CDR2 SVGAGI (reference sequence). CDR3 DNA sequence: TGTGCCAGCAGTTACCCCGACAGGGGATATGGCTACACCTTC. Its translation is CASSYPDRGYGYTF.

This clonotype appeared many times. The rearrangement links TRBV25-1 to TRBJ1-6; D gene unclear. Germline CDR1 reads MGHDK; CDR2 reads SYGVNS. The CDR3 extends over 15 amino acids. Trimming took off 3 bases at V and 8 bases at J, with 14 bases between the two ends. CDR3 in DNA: TGTGCCAGCAGTGATCACACTCCGGCGGATTCACCCCTCCACTTT. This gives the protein CASSDHTPADSPLHF. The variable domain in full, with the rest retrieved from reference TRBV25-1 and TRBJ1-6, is EADIYQTPRYLVIGTGKKITLECSQTMGHDKMYWYQQDPGMELHLIHYSYGVNSTEKGDLSSESTVSRIRTEHFPLTLESARPSHTSQYLCASSDHTPADSPLHFGNGTRLTVT.

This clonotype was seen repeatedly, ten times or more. The CDR3 bases are TGCAGCGTTGAAGAGGGTGGAAAACTGTTTTTT. Its translation: CSVEEGGKLFF. The rearrangement joins TRBV29-1 to TRBJ1-4; D is unclear. Germline CDR1 reads SQVTM; CDR2 reads ANQGSEA. Trimming pared 0 bases from V and 10 bases from J, leaving 6 bases between. This CDR3 comprises 11 residues.

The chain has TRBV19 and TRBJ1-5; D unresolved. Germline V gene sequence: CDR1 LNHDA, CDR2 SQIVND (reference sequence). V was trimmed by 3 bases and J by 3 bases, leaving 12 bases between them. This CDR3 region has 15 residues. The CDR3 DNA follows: TGTGCCAGTAGTATCAATAGGATCGACAATCAGCCCCAGCATTTT. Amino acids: CASSINRIDNQPQHF.

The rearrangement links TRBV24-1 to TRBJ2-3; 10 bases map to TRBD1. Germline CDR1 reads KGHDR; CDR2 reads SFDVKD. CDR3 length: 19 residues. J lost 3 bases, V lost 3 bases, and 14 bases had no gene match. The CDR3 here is CATSDPFPSTGGLTDTQYF. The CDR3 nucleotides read TGTGCCACCAGTGATCCCTTTCCTTCGACAGGGGGCTTGACAGATACGCAGTATTTT.

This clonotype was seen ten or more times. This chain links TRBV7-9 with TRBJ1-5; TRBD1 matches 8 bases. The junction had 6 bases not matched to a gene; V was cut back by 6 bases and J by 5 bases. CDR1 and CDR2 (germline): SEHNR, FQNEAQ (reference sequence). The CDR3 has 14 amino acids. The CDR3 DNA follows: TGTGCCAGCAGTCAGACAGGGGTCGATCAGCCCCAGCATTTT. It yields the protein CASSQTGVDQPQHF.

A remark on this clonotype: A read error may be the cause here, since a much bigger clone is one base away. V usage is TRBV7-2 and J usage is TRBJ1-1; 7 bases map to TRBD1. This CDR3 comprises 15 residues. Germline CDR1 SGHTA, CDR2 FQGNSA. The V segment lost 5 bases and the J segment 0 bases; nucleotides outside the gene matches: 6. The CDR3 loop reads CASSLGTALNTEAFF. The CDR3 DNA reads TGTGCCAGCAGCCTTGGGACAGCCTTGAACACTGAAGCTTTCTTT.